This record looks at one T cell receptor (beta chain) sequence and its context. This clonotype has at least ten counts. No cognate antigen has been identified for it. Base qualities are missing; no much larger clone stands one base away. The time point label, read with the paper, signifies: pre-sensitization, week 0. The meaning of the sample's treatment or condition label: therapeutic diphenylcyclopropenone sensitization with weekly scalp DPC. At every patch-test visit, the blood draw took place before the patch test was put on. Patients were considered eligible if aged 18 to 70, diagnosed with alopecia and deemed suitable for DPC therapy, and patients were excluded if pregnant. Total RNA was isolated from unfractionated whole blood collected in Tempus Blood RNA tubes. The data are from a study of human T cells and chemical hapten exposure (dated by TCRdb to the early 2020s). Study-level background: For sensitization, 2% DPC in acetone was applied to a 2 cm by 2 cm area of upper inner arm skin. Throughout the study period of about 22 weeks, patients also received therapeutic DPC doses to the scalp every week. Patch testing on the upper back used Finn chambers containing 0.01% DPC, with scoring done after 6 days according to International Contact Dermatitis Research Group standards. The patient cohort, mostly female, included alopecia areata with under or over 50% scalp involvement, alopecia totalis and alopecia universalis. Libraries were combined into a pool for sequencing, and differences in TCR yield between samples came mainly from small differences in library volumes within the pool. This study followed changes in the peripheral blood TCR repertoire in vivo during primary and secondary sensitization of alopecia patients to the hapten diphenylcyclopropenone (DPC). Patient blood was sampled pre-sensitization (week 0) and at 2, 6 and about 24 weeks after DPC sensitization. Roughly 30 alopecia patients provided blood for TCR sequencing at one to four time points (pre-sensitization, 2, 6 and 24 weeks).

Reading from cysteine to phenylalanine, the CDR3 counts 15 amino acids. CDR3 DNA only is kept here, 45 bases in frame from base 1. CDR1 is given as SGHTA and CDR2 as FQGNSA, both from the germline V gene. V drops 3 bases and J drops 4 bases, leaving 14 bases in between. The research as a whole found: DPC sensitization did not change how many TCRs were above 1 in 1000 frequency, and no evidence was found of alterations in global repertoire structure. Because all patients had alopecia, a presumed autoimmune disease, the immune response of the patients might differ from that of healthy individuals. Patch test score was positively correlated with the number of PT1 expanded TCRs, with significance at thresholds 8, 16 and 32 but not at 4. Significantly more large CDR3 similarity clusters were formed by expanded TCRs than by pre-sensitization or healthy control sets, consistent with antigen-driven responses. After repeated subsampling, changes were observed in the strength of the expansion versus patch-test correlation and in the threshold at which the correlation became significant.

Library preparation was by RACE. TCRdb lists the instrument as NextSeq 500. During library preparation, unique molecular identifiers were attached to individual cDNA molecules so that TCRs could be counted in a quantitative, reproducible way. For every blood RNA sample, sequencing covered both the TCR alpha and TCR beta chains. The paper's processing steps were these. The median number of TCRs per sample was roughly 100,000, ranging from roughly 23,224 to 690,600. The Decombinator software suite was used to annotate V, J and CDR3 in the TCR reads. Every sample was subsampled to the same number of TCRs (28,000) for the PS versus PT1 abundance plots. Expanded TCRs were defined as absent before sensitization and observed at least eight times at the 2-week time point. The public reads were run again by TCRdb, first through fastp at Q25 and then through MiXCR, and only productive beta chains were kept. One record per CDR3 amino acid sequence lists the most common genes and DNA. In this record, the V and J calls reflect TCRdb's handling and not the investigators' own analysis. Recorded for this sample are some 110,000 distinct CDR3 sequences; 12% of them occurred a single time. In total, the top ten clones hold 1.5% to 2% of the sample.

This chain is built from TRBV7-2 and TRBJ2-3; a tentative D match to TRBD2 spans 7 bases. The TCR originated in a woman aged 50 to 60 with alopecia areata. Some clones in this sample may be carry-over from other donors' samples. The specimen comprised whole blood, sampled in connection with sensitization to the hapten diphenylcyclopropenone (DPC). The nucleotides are TGTGCCAGCAGCTTTGGGGGGGCCGTGGCAGATACGCAGTATTTT. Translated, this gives CASSFGGAVADTQYF.